This T cell receptor (beta chain) was identified in a study of blood T cell repertoires in COVID-19 (dated by TCRdb to about 2020). About the full investigation: The collaborator samples originated in the United States, Italy and Spain and spanned the acute and convalescent phases of COVID-19. Where available, HLA class I and class II types were obtained from metadata supplied by the sample provider rather than from assay-based typing. Sample metadata almost always included a de-identified subject ID, COVID-19 status, age in years and sex. Deeply sampled blood TCRbeta repertoires from subjects exposed to, actively infected with, or recovered from COVID-19 were included in the dataset. Samples came from the ongoing ImmuneRACE study (first 160 participants) plus 1,254 subjects from 6 global collaborators. The repertoires were released in a freely available public database meant as a resource for research on the immune response to SARS-CoV-2. The material from the prospective study consisted of cDNA or gDNA derived from T cells, B-cell-depleted T cells, or PBMCs.

At the junction V is shortened by 5 bases and J by 12 bases; bases outside the gene matches: 10. The CDR3 runs 12 residues from the cysteine to the phenylalanine. The retained sequence is limited to the CDR3, 36 bases, with the frame set at the first base. The CDR1 and CDR2 encoded by the germline V gene are MDHEN and SYDVKM. The immunoSEQ Assay, a bias-controlled multiplex PCR, was used to amplify TCRbeta CDR3 regions from genomic DNA. The original methods were these. Nucleated cell counts per sample were estimated from amplification of reference gene primers within the assay. To quantify the absolute abundance of each unique TCRbeta CDR3 rearrangement, sequence reads were collapsed and filtered. Productive Simpson clonality was computed per sample as the square root of Simpson's diversity index over productive rearrangements. TCRdb limited this immuneACCESS table to in-frame rearrangements with V and J called. A share of clones is missing; checked studies link under half to unresolved V genes, and the rest is unexplained. The V and J calls and clone size are taken from that table; D and trimming were inferred from the DNA. The sample profile shows approximately 290,000 clones; over 75% of them were found once. 12% of the sample comes from the top ten.

Each collaborating institution followed its own protocols to collect whole blood in K2EDTA tubes. For TCRbeta analysis, collaborators shipped samples in one of three forms: frozen whole blood, isolated PBMCs, or DNA extracted from either of those sample types. Study-wide conclusions, independent of this receptor: Clinical and demographic metadata were provided uncurated, with the amount varying by source and participant.

Points on this clone: What this receptor recognizes is not known. Qualities for individual bases were not recorded, and no much larger clone is one base off.

The receptor's source is a woman aged 55-70 years with acute or convalescent COVID-19. Sequencing was carried out using peripheral blood. This chain is built from TRBV28 and TRBJ2-7, with 7 central nucleotides matching TRBD2. The CDR3 loop reads CASSPLGLVLYF. The DNA sequence is TGTGCCAGCAGTCCCCTCGGACTAGTTCTGTACTTC.